The rows below give T cell receptor beta chains drawn from one sample of a study of neurological immune-mediated disorders. TCRdb re-derived calls from the 5' RACE reads in MiXCR, one entry per CDR3 protein. The data hold 87,000 or so distinct CDR3 sequences, with around 3.6% observed a single time. The sequencing sample was made of PBMCs. These receptors all come from a woman aged 45-65 years with multiple sclerosis. Each CDR3 is given with its conserved first and last residue. The D gene is left open where the match is weak. The listing skips clone size in some rows; elsewhere it reads once, few, many or a size class.

j_call	v_call	clone_size	d_call	cdr3_nt	cdr3_aa
TRBJ2-1	TRBV24-1	many	NA	TGTGCCACCAGAGACAGGTACAATGAGCAGTTCTTC	CATRDRYNEQFF
TRBJ2-3	TRBV7-9	once	TRBD2	TGTGCCAGCAGCTTAGGGCTTCCCCAGGGACTAGACATATTT	CASSLGLPQGLDIF
TRBJ2-1	TRBV12-3/TRBV12-4	many	TRBD1	TGTGCCAGCAGTCCCCAGGGACAGAGGTCCAATGAGCAGTTCTTC	CASSPQGQRSNEQFF
TRBJ1-6	TRBV20-1	few	NA	TGCAGTGCTAGAGGAAGAGGGAAGGTCTACACACCCCTCCACTTT	CSARGRGKVYTPLHF
TRBJ2-5	TRBV7-2	NA	NA	TGTGCCAGCAGCTTAGTGGGGGCCACAGAGACCCAGTACTTC	CASSLVGATETQYF
TRBJ1-3	TRBV2	many	TRBD1	TGTGCCAGCAGTGCGGGACAGACAATGAGCTCTGGAAACACCATATATTTT	CASSAGQTMSSGNTIYF
TRBJ2-2	TRBV27	many	NA	TGTGCCAGCAGTCTTGTAGGACAGTTGAGGACCGGGGAGCTGTTTTTT	CASSLVGQLRTGELFF
TRBJ2-7	TRBV6-1	many	NA	TGTGCCAGCAGTGATGGTCCGGCTCGAGAGGAGCAGTACTTC	CASSDGPAREEQYF
TRBJ1-5	TRBV6-2/TRBV6-3	many	NA	TGTGCCAGCAGTCTTGGGGCCACTGTCGTCAATCAGCCCCAGCATTTT	CASSLGATVVNQPQHF
TRBJ2-5	TRBV18	many	NA	TGTGCCAGCTCAAGGGGAGCAGGGCAAGAGACCCAGTACTTC	CASSRGAGQETQYF
TRBJ2-5	TRBV4-1	many	NA	TGCGCCAGCAGCCAAGATAAGGTTGGGACCCAGTACTTC	CASSQDKVGTQYF
TRBJ1-5	TRBV20-1	many	TRBD1	TGCAGTGCTAGGGACAGGGGTCGGGATCAGCCCCAGCATTTT	CSARDRGRDQPQHF
TRBJ2-7	TRBV5-1	many	TRBD1	TGCGCCAGCAGCTTAACCGGGACAGGGCTTCACGAGCAGTACTTC	CASSLTGTGLHEQYF
TRBJ2-5	TRBV7-9	many	TRBD2	TGTGCCAGCAGTCAGCACCGGGACTACCAAAGCGGGACCCAGTACTTC	CASSQHRDYQSGTQYF
TRBJ2-5	TRBV6-6	many	NA	TGTGCCAGCACCCCCGGCGGGGGCGGAGAGACCCAGTACTTC	CASTPGGGGETQYF
TRBJ2-1	TRBV6-1	many	NA	TGTGCCAGCAGTGTGGACCGTTCGCCCTACAATGAGCAGTTCTTC	CASSVDRSPYNEQFF
TRBJ2-3	TRBV4-2	many	NA	TGTGCCAGCCAAGAACTGCCGCAGCTTGCAGATACGCAGTATTTT	CASQELPQLADTQYF
TRBJ2-1	TRBV20-1	many	TRBD2	TGCAGTGCTATCCGACTAGCGGGGGACATCTTTCCGGGTGAGCAGTTCTTC	CSAIRLAGDIFPGEQFF
TRBJ1-4	TRBV9	many	NA	TGTGCCAGCAGCGTAGCCCCGGGCGGCGCGGGGAAACTGTTTTTT	CASSVAPGGAGKLFF
TRBJ2-5	TRBV5-1	many	TRBD1	TGCGCCAGCAGCTCGCGGACAGGGGGCCTGGAGACCCAGTACTTC	CASSSRTGGLETQYF
TRBJ1-4	TRBV6-5	many	NA	TGTGCCAGCAGTACGAGACAGAGGAATGAAAAACTGTTTTTT	CASSTRQRNEKLFF
TRBJ1-2	TRBV12-3/TRBV12-4	many	TRBD1	TGTGCCAGCACCGGGACAGGTTCAAACTATGGCTACACCTTC	CASTGTGSNYGYTF
TRBJ1-4	TRBV7-2	many	TRBD1	TGTGCCAGCAGCCCCTCGGGACAGCTGAGGGTTAATGAAAAACTGTTTTTT	CASSPSGQLRVNEKLFF
TRBJ2-2	TRBV29-1	many	TRBD1	TGCAGCGCCTGGACCGGGACAGTCACCGGGGAGCTGTTTTTT	CSAWTGTVTGELFF
TRBJ2-7	TRBV10-3	NA	NA	TGTGCCATCAGTGACTACGGGACCGACGTTGGGGAGCAGTACTTC	CAISDYGTDVGEQYF
TRBJ1-4	TRBV29-1	many	NA	TGCAGCGCCAAGCGGCAGGGAAGAGAAAAACTGTTTTTT	CSAKRQGREKLFF
TRBJ2-3	TRBV29-1	many	TRBD2	TGCAGCGTTGGAACGGGGGGTAGCACAGATACGCAGTATTTT	CSVGTGGSTDTQYF
TRBJ2-5	TRBV6-1	many	TRBD1	TGTGCCAGCAGTAGGACAGGGAGGGAGACCCAGTACTTC	CASSRTGRETQYF
TRBJ1-6	TRBV6-2/TRBV6-3	many	NA	TGTGCCAGCAGTCCCGGTCCCGCCCTCCACTTT	CASSPGPALHF
TRBJ2-3	TRBV15	many	NA	TGTGCCACCAGCAGAAGACAATTGTCAGATACGCAGTATTTT	CATSRRQLSDTQYF
TRBJ2-7	TRBV27	many	NA	TGTGCCAGCAGTCCGACTAGAAAGGGGTCCTACGAGCAGTACTTC	CASSPTRKGSYEQYF
TRBJ2-1	TRBV7-3	many	TRBD2	TGTGCCAGCAGTATTAGCGGGGCCAGCTCCTACAATGAGCAGTTCTTC	CASSISGASSYNEQFF
TRBJ1-3	TRBV13	many	NA	TGTGCCAGCAGCTTAGAGGGCTCTGGAAACACCATATATTTT	CASSLEGSGNTIYF
TRBJ2-3	TRBV5-1	many	TRBD1	TGCGCCAGCAGCTTAGAAGGGGGCCCAGATACGCAGTATTTT	CASSLEGGPDTQYF
TRBJ1-1	TRBV3-1	many	NA	TGTGCCAGCAGCCAAGAAACGAGATATAAACCCGAAGCTTTCTTT	CASSQETRYKPEAFF
TRBJ1-6	TRBV5-1	many	NA	TGCGCCAGCAGCTTGAGGGGCCAAGGGGATTCACCCCTCCACTTT	CASSLRGQGDSPLHF
TRBJ2-1	TRBV5-1	many	TRBD2	TGCGCCAGCAGCTCCCGGACTAGCGGGAGCTCCTACAATGAGCAGTTCTTC	CASSSRTSGSSYNEQFF
TRBJ1-6	TRBV20-1	many	NA	TGCAGTACCGATGGGGGGCGTCGGTATAATTCACCCCTCCACTTT	CSTDGGRRYNSPLHF
TRBJ1-2	TRBV5-1	many	NA	TGCGCCAGCCAACAGGACGAGCGAGGCTACACCTTC	CASQQDERGYTF
TRBJ2-1	TRBV3-1	many	NA	TGTGCCAGCAGCCAAGGACCGGGGAAGGGTGAGCAGTTCTTC	CASSQGPGKGEQFF
TRBJ2-3	TRBV5-1	many	TRBD1	TGCGCCAGCCAGACAGGGGCCCCCACAGATACGCAGTATTTT	CASQTGAPTDTQYF
TRBJ2-5	TRBV5-1	many	NA	TGCGCCAGCAGCACCCAGACCACCACACAAGAGACCCAGTACTTC	CASSTQTTTQETQYF
TRBJ2-3	TRBV3-1	many	TRBD1	TGTGCCAGCAGGGGCCGGGACAGGGGTCCAGATACGCAGTATTTT	CASRGRDRGPDTQYF
TRBJ2-4	TRBV7-9	many	NA	TGTGCCAGCAGCTTAATAGGGACAAAAGAAAACATTCAGTACTTC	CASSLIGTKENIQYF
TRBJ1-6	TRBV21-1	few	NA	TGTGCCAGCAGCATCCTCCGGGGGGGCGGAAATAATTCACCCCTCCACTTT	CASSILRGGGNNSPLHF
TRBJ1-2	TRBV18	many	TRBD1	TGTGCCAGCTCACCACCCTCAGGGGGCATAGGCTACACCTTC	CASSPPSGGIGYTF
TRBJ2-7	TRBV6-2/TRBV6-3	many	NA	TGTGCCAGCTACCTGGGACCTGGCTACGAGCAGTACTTC	CASYLGPGYEQYF
TRBJ1-1	TRBV5-1	many	NA	TGCGCCAGCAGCTTCAATGGGAACACTGAAGCTTTCTTT	CASSFNGNTEAFF
TRBJ2-3	TRBV20-1	medium-sized	NA	TGCAGTGCTAGAACTCAAGGGACTAGCACAGATACGCAGTATTTT	CSARTQGTSTDTQYF
TRBJ2-2	TRBV20-1	many	NA	TGCAGTGCTAGCACCAGGGGGGCCCGGGGCGGGGAGCTGTTTTTT	CSASTRGARGGELFF
TRBJ1-6	TRBV5-1	many	NA	TGCGCCAGCAGAACCGGGACCTCCTATAATTCACCCCTCCACTTT	CASRTGTSYNSPLHF
TRBJ2-7	TRBV20-1	many	TRBD1	TGCAGTGCCTTTGGGACAGACACCTACGAGCAGTACTTC	CSAFGTDTYEQYF
TRBJ2-7	TRBV19	many	NA	TGTGCCAGTAGTCCTCCAGGGATCTACGAGCAGTACTTC	CASSPPGIYEQYF
TRBJ2-3	TRBV5-1	many	TRBD1	TGCGCCAGCAGGGACAGGGTAATCGCAGATACGCAGTATTTT	CASRDRVIADTQYF
TRBJ1-2	TRBV10-3	many	NA	TGTGCCATCGGCCGGGGGGACTATGGCTACACCTTC	CAIGRGDYGYTF
TRBJ1-2	TRBV5-6	many	NA	TGTGCCAGCACCCAAGGGACATACTATGGCTACACCTTC	CASTQGTYYGYTF
TRBJ2-7	TRBV12-3/TRBV12-4	many	NA	TGTGCCAGCAGTTTGGAGGTGGGGCAGGGGTACTCCTACGAGCAGTACTTC	CASSLEVGQGYSYEQYF
TRBJ2-7	TRBV5-1	many	NA	TGCGCCAGCAGCTTGACAGACTCCTACGAGCAGTACTTC	CASSLTDSYEQYF
TRBJ2-5	TRBV20-1	NA	NA	TGCAGTGCTCGGGACTTACAAGAGACCCAGTACTTC	CSARDLQETQYF